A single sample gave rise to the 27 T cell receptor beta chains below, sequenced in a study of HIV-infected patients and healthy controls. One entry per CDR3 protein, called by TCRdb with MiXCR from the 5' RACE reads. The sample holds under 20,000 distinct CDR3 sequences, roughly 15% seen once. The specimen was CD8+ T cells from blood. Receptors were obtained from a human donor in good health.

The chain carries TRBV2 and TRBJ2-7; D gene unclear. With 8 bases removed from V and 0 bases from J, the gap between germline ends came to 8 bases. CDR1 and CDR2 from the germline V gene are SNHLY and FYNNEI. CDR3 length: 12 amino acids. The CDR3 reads CASGLSSYEQYF. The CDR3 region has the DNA TGTGCCAGCGGGTTGAGCTCCTACGAGCAGTACTTC. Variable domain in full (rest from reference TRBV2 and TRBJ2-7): EPEVTQTPSHQVTQMGQEVILRCVPISNHLYFYWYRQILGQKVEFLVSFYNNEISEKSEIFDDQFSVERPDGSNFTLKIRSTKLEDSAMYFCASGLSSYEQYFGPGTRLTVT.

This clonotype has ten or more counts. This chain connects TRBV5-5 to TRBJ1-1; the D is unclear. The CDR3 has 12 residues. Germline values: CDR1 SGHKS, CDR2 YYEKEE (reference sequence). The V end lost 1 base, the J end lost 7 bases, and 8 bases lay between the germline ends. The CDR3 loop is CASSLTRVEAFF. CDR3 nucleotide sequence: TGTGCCAGCAGCTTGACCCGGGTTGAAGCTTTCTTT.

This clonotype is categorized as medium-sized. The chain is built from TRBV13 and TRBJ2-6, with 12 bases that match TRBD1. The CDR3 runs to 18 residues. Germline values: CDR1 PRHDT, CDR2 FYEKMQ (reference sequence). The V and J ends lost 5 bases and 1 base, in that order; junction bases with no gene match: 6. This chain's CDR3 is CASSPRDRGLSGANVLTF. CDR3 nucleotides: TGTGCCAGCAGCCCCCGGGACAGGGGGCTGTCTGGGGCCAACGTCCTGACTTTC.

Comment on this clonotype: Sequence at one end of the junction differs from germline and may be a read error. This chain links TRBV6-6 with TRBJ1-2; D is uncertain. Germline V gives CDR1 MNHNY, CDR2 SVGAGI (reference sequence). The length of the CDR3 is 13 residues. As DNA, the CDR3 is TGTGCCAGCAACGACAAGCCGCTCTATGGCTGCACCTTC. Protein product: CASNDKPLYGCTF.

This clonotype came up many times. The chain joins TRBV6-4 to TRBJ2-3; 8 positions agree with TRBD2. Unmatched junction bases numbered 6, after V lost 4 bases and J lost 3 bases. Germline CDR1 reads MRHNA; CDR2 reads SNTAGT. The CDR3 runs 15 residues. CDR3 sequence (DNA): TGTGCCAGCAGTGTAAGCGGGGGAGGGACAGATACGCAGTATTTT. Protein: CASSVSGGGTDTQYF.

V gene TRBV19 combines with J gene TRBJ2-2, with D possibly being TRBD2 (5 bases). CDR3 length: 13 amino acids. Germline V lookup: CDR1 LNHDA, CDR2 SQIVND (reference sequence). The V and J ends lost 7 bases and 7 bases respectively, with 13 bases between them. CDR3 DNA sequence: TGTGCCAGTACGGCTAGCACCATCGGGGAGCTGTTTTTT. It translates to CASTASTIGELFF.

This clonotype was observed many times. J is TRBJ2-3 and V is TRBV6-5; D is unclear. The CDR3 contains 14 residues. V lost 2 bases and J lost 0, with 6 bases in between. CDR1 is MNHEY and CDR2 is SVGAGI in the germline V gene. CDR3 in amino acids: CASSYALSTDTQYF. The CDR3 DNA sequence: TGTGCCAGCAGTTACGCACTTAGCACAGATACGCAGTATTTT.

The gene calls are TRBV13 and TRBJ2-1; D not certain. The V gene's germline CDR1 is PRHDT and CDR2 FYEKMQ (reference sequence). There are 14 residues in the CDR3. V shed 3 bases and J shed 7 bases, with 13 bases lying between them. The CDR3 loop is CASSLRRARNEQFF. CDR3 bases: TGTGCCAGCAGCTTGCGGCGAGCCCGAAATGAGCAGTTCTTC.

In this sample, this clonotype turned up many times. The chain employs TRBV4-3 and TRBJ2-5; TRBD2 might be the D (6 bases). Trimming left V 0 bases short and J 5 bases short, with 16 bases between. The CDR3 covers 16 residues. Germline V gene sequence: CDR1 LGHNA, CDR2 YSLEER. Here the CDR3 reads CASSQEALATYETQYF. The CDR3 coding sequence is TGCGCCAGCAGCCAAGAAGCGCTAGCGACGTATGAGACCCAGTACTTC.

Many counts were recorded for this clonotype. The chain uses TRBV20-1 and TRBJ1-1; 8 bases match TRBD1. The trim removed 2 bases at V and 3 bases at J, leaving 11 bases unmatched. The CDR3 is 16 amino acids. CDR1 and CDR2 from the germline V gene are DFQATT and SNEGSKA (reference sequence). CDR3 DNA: TGCAGTGCTAGAAGGGAACAGGGGGGATCGGACACTGAAGCTTTCTTT. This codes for CSARREQGGSDTEAFF.

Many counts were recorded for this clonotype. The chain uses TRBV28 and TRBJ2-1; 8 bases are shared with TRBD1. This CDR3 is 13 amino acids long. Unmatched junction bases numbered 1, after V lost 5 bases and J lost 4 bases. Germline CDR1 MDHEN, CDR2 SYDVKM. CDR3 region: CASSTGGYNEQFF. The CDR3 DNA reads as TGTGCCAGCAGTACAGGGGGGTACAATGAGCAGTTCTTC.

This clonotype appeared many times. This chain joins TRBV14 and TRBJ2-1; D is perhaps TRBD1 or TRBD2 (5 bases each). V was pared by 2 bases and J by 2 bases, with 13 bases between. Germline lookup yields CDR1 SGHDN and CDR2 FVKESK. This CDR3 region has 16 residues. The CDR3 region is CASSQPGTEAYNEQFF. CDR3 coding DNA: TGTGCCAGCAGCCAACCCGGGACGGAAGCCTACAATGAGCAGTTCTTC.

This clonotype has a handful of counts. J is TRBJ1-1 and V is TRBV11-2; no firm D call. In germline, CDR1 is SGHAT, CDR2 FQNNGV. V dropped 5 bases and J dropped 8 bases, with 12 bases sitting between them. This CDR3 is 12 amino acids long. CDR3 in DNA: TGTGCCAGCAGCCCACCCCCGGACGAAGCTTTCTTT. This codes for CASSPPPDEAFF.

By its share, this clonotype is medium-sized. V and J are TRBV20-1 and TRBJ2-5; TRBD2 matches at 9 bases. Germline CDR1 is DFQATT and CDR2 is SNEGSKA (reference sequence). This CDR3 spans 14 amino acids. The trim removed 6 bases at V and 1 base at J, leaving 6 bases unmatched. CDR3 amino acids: CSAKSGRPQETQYF. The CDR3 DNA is TGCAGTGCGAAAAGCGGGAGGCCCCAAGAGACCCAGTACTTC.

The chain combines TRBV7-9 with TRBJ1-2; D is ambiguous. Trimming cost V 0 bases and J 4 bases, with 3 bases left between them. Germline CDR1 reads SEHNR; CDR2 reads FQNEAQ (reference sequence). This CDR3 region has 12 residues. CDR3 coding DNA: TGTGCCAGCAGCTTAGCGGTCTATGGCTACACCTTC. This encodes CASSLAVYGYTF.

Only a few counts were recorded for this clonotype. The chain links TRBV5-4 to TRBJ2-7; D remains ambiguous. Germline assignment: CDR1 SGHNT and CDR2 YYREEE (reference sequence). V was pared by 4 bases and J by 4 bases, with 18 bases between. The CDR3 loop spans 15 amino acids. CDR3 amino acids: CASSALGSTGYEQYF. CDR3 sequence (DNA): TGTGCCAGCAGCGCCCTGGGGTCGACTGGGTACGAGCAGTACTTC.

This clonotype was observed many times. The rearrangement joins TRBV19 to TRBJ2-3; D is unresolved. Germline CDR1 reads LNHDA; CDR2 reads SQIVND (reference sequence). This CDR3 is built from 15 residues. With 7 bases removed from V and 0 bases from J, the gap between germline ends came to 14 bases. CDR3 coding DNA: TGTGCCAGTAACCCGAACTTTCCGAGCACAGATACGCAGTATTTT. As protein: CASNPNFPSTDTQYF.

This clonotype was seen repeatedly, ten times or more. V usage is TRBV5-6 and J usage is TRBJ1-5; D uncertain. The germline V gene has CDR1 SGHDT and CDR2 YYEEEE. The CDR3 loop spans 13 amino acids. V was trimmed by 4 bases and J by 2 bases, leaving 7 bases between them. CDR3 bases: TGTGCCAGCAGCCCTAGGGGCAATCAGCCCCAGCATTTT. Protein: CASSPRGNQPQHF.

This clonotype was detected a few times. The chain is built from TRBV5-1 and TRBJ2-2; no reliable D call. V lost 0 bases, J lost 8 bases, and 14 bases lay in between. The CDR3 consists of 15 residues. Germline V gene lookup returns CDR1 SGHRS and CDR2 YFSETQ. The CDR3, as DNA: TGCGCCAGCAGCTTGGAACAGTCCAAGGCTGGGGAGCTGTTTTTT. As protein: CASSLEQSKAGELFF.

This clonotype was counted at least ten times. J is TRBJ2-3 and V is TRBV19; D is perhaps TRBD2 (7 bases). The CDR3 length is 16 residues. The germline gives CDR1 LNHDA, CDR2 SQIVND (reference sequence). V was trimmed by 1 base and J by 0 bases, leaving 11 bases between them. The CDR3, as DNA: TGTGCCAGTAGTATAGCGAGCGGGACAAGCACAGATACGCAGTATTTT. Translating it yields CASSIASGTSTDTQYF.

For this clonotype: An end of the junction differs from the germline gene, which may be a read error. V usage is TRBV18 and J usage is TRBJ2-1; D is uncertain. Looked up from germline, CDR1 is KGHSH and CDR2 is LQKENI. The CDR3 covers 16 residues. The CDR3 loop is CASTPTYMSSYNEQFF. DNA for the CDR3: TGTGCCAGCACACCAACTTATATGAGCTCCTACAATGAGCAGTTCTTC.

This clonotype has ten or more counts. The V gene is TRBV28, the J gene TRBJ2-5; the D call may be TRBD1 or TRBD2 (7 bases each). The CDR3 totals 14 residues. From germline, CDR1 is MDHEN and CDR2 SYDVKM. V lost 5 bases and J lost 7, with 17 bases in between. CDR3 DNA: TGTGCCAGCAGTCGGGACAGCGGGACGGTGACCCAGTACTTC. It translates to CASSRDSGTVTQYF.

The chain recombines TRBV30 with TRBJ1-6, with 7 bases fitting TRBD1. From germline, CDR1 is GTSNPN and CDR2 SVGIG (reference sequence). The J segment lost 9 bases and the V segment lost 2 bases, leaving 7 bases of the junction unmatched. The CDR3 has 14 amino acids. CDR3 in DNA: TGTGCCTGGAGTCTTGACAGGGAGGCTTCACCCCTCCACTTT. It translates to CAWSLDREASPLHF.

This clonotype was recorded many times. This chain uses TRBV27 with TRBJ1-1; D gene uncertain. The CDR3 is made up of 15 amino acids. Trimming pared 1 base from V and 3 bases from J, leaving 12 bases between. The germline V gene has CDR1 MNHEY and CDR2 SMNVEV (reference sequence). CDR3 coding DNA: TGTGCCAGCAGTTTATTTCGGGTTAGTGACACTGAAGCTTTCTTT. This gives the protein CASSLFRVSDTEAFF.

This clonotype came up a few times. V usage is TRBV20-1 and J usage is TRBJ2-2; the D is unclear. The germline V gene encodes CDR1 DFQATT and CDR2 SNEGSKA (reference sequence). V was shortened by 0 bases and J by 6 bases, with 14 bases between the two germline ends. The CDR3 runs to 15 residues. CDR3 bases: TGCAGTGCTAGAGATCTGCGGTCCCCAGCCGGGGAGCTGTTTTTT. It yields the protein CSARDLRSPAGELFF.

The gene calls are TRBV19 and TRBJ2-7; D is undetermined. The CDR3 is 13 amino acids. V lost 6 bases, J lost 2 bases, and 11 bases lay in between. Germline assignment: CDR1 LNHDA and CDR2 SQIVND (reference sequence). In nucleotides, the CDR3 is TGTGCCAGTAGCCTAGGGTTCACCTACGAGCAGTACTTC. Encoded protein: CASSLGFTYEQYF.

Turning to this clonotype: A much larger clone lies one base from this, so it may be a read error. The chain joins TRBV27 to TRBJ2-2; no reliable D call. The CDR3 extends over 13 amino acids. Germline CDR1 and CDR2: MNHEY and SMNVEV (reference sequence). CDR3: CDSSLTGTGELFF. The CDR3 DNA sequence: TGTGACAGCAGTTTAACTGGGACCGGGGAGCTGTTTTTT.